These 26 T cell receptor beta chains came from one sample sequenced in a study of T cell changes during pregnancy in multiple sclerosis. Sequencing used immunoSEQ multiplex PCR; TCRdb keeps in-frame clones, though not all of them. The table has 40,000 to 55,000 clones, around 90% seen once. The sample here was CD4+ T cells from peripheral blood mononuclear cells, taken in the second trimester of pregnancy. The source is a female donor with multiple sclerosis, enrolled in a pregnancy study.

The rearrangement uses TRBV5-1 and TRBJ1-1; D gene ambiguous. Trimming left V 4 bases short and J 1 base short, with 17 bases between. Looked up from germline, CDR1 is SGHRS and CDR2 is YFSETQ. The CDR3 consists of 16 residues. The CDR3 protein is CASSPGLEGGNTEAFF. Written as DNA, the CDR3 is TGCGCCAGCAGCCCCGGACTCGAAGGTGGGAACACTGAAGCTTTCTTT.

The V call is TRBV9, the J call TRBJ1-3; 10 nucleotides agree with TRBD1. The junction had 9 bases not matched to a gene; V was cut back by 4 bases and J by 2 bases. The germline gives CDR1 SGDLS, CDR2 YYNGEE. The CDR3 consists of 17 residues. CDR3 sequence reads: CASSPRDRGVAGNTIYF. In nucleotides, the CDR3 is TGTGCCAGCAGCCCCCGGGACAGGGGTGTAGCTGGAAACACCATATATTTT.

J is TRBJ2-1 and V is TRBV11-3; 9 bases are a match to TRBD1. Germline V gene lookup returns CDR1 SGHNT and CDR2 YENEEA. CDR3 size: 13 residues. V trimming: 5 bases; J trimming: 5 bases; junction bases outside the gene matches: 1. CDR3 bases: TGTGCCAGCAGCCGGGACAGGGACAATGAGCAGTTCTTC. It specifies CASSRDRDNEQFF.

The CDR3 DNA reads as TGTGCCAGCAGCTTAGGGCCGCTCCGTGAGCAGTTCTTC. This codes for CASSLGPLREQFF. V and J are TRBV11-3 and TRBJ2-1; D gene ambiguous. Germline V lookup: CDR1 SGHNT, CDR2 YENEEA. This CDR3 comprises 13 residues. The V end was cut by 1 base, the J end by 9 bases, with 10 bases between. The full variable domain, with the rest looked up from reference TRBV11-3 and TRBJ2-1, is EAGVVQSPRYKIIEKKQPVAFWCNPISGHNTLYWYLQNLGQGPELLIRYENEEAVDDSQLPKDRFSAERLKGVDSTLKIQPAELGDSAVYLCASSLGPLREQFFGPGTRLTVL.

The V call is TRBV19, the J call TRBJ2-1; D uncertain. Trimming pared 4 bases from V and 9 bases from J, leaving 10 bases between. This CDR3 is 12 amino acids long. Germline CDR1 LNHDA, CDR2 SQIVND (reference sequence). The CDR3 loop is CASSKWASEQFF. The CDR3 bases are TGTGCCAGTAGTAAGTGGGCCTCTGAGCAGTTCTTC. The full variable domain, its missing parts supplied by reference TRBV19 and TRBJ2-1, is DGGITQSPKYLFRKEGQNVTLSCEQNLNHDAMYWYRQDPGQGLRLIYYSQIVNDFQKGDIAEGYSVSREKKESFPLTVTSAQKNPTAFYLCASSKWASEQFFGPGTRLTVL.

V and J are TRBV18 and TRBJ2-1; the match to TRBD2 covers 9 bases. CDR1 KGHSH and CDR2 LQKENI come from the germline V gene. V shed 3 bases, J shed 4 bases, and the junction held 4 bases outside the gene matches. This CDR3 is 15 amino acids long. CDR3 sequence reads: CASSPGLAGYNEQFF. As DNA, the CDR3 is TGTGCCAGCTCACCGGGTCTAGCGGGGTACAATGAGCAGTTCTTC.

The chain joins TRBV18 to TRBJ1-6; TRBD1 might be the D (5 bases). V was pared by 2 bases and J by 5 bases, with 7 bases between. Germline V gene data show CDR1 as KGHSH and CDR2 as LQKENI. The CDR3 extends over 14 amino acids. CDR3 sequence (DNA): TGTGCCAGCTCACCAGGGGCAGATAATTCACCCCTCCACTTT. Residues: CASSPGADNSPLHF.

The V gene is TRBV7-9, the J gene TRBJ1-3; 9 nucleotides align to TRBD1. Germline CDR1 reads SEHNR; CDR2 reads FQNEAQ (reference sequence). The CDR3 spans 14 residues. The trim removed 8 bases at V and 0 bases at J, leaving 2 bases unmatched. CDR3 residues: CASQQGASGNTIYF. The DNA for the CDR3 is TGTGCCAGCCAACAGGGGGCCTCTGGAAACACCATATATTTT.

This clone occurred once. CDR3 coding DNA: TGTGCCATCAGTCAACAGGGTGCCTCGGGCTACACCTTC. Protein sequence: CAISQQGASGYTF. The rearrangement links TRBV10-3 to TRBJ1-2; D possibly corresponds to TRBD1 (6 bases). The CDR3 consists of 13 residues. Germline CDR1 reads ENHRY; CDR2 reads SYGVKD. V lost 5 bases to trimming and J lost 8 bases, with 15 bases between them.

The chain couples TRBV11-1 to TRBJ2-7, with D possibly matching TRBD2 (5 bases). The V gene lost 2 bases and the J gene lost 6 bases, with 11 bases spanning the gap. The CDR3 is made up of 13 amino acids. Germline V gene sequence: CDR1 SGHAT, CDR2 FQDESV (reference sequence). The CDR3 region has the DNA TGTGCCAGCAGCTTATCTCCCGCGGGCGAGCAGTACTTC. Its protein product is CASSLSPAGEQYF.

The rearrangement joins TRBV4-2 to TRBJ2-1; 10 bases fit TRBD2. Trimming cost V 4 bases and J 7 bases; bases outside gene matches: 10. The CDR3 runs to 16 residues. CDR1 and CDR2 (germline): LGHNA, YNFKEQ. CDR3 DNA sequence: TGTGCCAGCAGCCGCTCTAGCGGGAGCCCCGGGAATGAGCAGTTCTTC. Translated: CASSRSSGSPGNEQFF.

The rearrangement uses TRBV29-1 and TRBJ1-2, with D perhaps matching TRBD1 (5 bases). Trimming shortened V by 0 bases and J by 8 bases, and 25 bases separated the two germline ends. Germline CDR1 SQVTM, CDR2 ANQGSEA. The CDR3 runs 17 residues. CDR3 in DNA: TGCAGCGTTGAAGAGGGCGGGACCTCTCTCTACGGGCGCGGCTACACCTTC. As protein: CSVEEGGTSLYGRGYTF.

The chain employs TRBV5-4 and TRBJ2-2; D possibly corresponds to TRBD1 (5 bases). The CDR3 covers 13 residues. Germline values: CDR1 SGHNT, CDR2 YYREEE (reference sequence). V dropped 4 bases and J dropped 6 bases, with 10 bases sitting between them. The CDR3 DNA follows: TGTGCCAGCAGCAACAGGTACCCCGGGGAGCTGTTTTTT. Amino acids: CASSNRYPGELFF.

J is TRBJ2-1 and V is TRBV5-4, with 7 bases matching TRBD2. Germline CDR1 and CDR2: SGHNT and YYREEE (reference sequence). The CDR3 extends over 15 amino acids. With 0 bases clipped from V and 7 bases from J, the junction kept 7 bases outside the gene matches. The DNA of the CDR3 is TGTGCCAGCAGCTTGGGAGGGAGGGGCGAGAATGAGCAGTTCTTC. As protein: CASSLGGRGENEQFF.

V usage is TRBV9 and J usage is TRBJ2-3, with TRBD2 matching over 14 bases. Trimming at V came to 3 bases and at J to 3 bases, leaving 6 bases not matched to a gene. The CDR3 loop spans 17 amino acids. CDR1 is SGDLS, CDR2 YYNGEE, per germline. This chain's CDR3 is CASSATSGGAGTDTQYF. DNA of the CDR3: TGTGCCAGCAGCGCGACTAGCGGGGGGGCCGGAACAGATACGCAGTATTTT.

This chain uses TRBV25-1 with TRBJ2-2, with D perhaps matching TRBD2 (5 bases). Trimming took off 8 bases at V and 2 bases at J, with 15 bases between the two ends. The germline V gene has CDR1 MGHDK and CDR2 SYGVNS. CDR3 length equals 15 residues. CDR3 residues: CASQSTGINTGELFF. The DNA for the CDR3 is TGTGCCAGCCAATCTACGGGGATAAACACCGGGGAGCTGTTTTTT.

The chain employs TRBV5-1 and TRBJ2-7; tentatively, D is TRBD1 (5 bases). The germline CDR1 and CDR2 sequences are SGHRS and YFSETQ. V lost 4 bases to trimming and J lost 6 bases, with 20 bases between them. The length of the CDR3 is 15 residues. The CDR3 region is CASSPGSVASGEQYF. The CDR3 coding sequence is TGCGCCAGCAGCCCAGGGTCAGTAGCTTCGGGCGAGCAGTACTTC.

This clone was found once. V gene TRBV15 combines with J gene TRBJ1-4, with D possibly TRBD1 on 5 matching bases. Germline CDR1 is LNHNV and CDR2 is YYDKDF (reference sequence). This CDR3 comprises 14 residues. The germline V and J ends were trimmed by 4 bases and 5 bases, with 11 bases remaining between them. The CDR3 region is CATSMGRDNEKLFF. In DNA form, the CDR3 reads TGTGCCACCAGCATGGGGAGGGACAATGAAAAACTGTTTTTT.

The V call is TRBV29-1, the J call TRBJ2-3; D is unclear. Germline-derived CDR1 and CDR2 are SQVTM and ANQGSEA. The ends were cut back, 6 bases at V and 4 bases at J, with 17 bases in the middle. The CDR3 extends over 14 amino acids. CDR3 sequence reads: CSVNSGSFADTQYF. CDR3 bases: TGCAGCGTAAACTCAGGCAGCTTTGCAGATACGCAGTATTTT.

The rearrangement joins TRBV2 to TRBJ1-1, with D perhaps matching TRBD1 (5 bases). Germline loops: CDR1 SNHLY, CDR2 FYNNEI. The V gene lost 6 bases and the J gene lost 2 bases, with 10 bases spanning the gap. The CDR3 spans 13 residues. The CDR3 protein is CASSQDKNTEAFF. CDR3 nucleotides: TGTGCCAGCAGCCAGGACAAAAACACTGAAGCTTTCTTT.

This chain uses TRBV2 with TRBJ1-5, with D perhaps TRBD1 (6 bases). The CDR3 has 14 amino acids. With 6 bases removed from V and 3 bases from J, the gap between germline ends came to 12 bases. Per the germline V gene, CDR1 is SNHLY and CDR2 is FYNNEI. CDR3 sequence reads: CASSPDRDNQPQHF. CDR3 nucleotide sequence: TGTGCCAGCAGCCCGGACAGAGACAATCAGCCCCAGCATTTT. Supplemented by reference TRBV2 and TRBJ1-5, the full variable domain reads EPEVTQTPSHQVTQMGQEVILRCVPISNHLYFYWYRQILGQKVEFLVSFYNNEISEKSEIFDDQFSVERPDGSNFTLKIRSTKLEDSAMYFCASSPDRDNQPQHFGDGTRLSIL.

The chain recombines TRBV5-6 with TRBJ1-3; D might be TRBD1 (5 bases). The CDR3 consists of 16 residues. Germline assignment: CDR1 SGHDT and CDR2 YYEEEE. With 1 base removed from V and 0 bases from J, the gap between germline ends came to 11 bases. The CDR3 region has the DNA TGTGCCAGCAGCTTGTTGGGGGACTCCTCTGGAAACACCATATATTTT. Its translation: CASSLLGDSSGNTIYF.

The chain joins TRBV6-1 to TRBJ1-5; the D gene is possibly TRBD1 (5 bases). The CDR3 has 12 amino acids. Germline V lookup: CDR1 MNHNS, CDR2 SASEGT. V dropped 7 bases and J dropped 7 bases, with 11 bases sitting between them. CDR3 residues: CASTQGSQPQHF. CDR3 sequence (DNA): TGTGCCAGCACCCAGGGTAGCCAGCCCCAGCATTTT.

This sequence joins TRBV29-1 and TRBJ2-1; TRBD2 aligns across 7 bases. Germline values: CDR1 SQVTM, CDR2 ANQGSEA. J lost 9 bases, V lost 7 bases, and 15 bases had no gene match. CDR3 length: 14 amino acids. The CDR3 DNA is TGCAGCGCCAGGCCCTCGTGGGAGGGGTTTGAGCAGTTCTTC. Protein sequence: CSARPSWEGFEQFF.

The gene calls are TRBV7-6 and TRBJ2-7, with 9 bases aligning to TRBD1. CDR3 size: 17 residues. Germline trimming cut 4 bases from V and 5 bases from J; bases unmatched to any gene: 15. Looked up from germline, CDR1 is SGHVS and CDR2 is FNYEAQ. CDR3 region: CASSSGSFRDRVNEQYF. CDR3 sequence (DNA): TGTGCCAGCAGCTCCGGTAGCTTCCGGGACAGGGTGAACGAGCAGTACTTC.

J is TRBJ2-5 and V is TRBV11-1; 11 positions agree with TRBD2. Germline assignment: CDR1 SGHAT and CDR2 FQDESV (reference sequence). J lost 0 bases, V lost 2 bases, and 5 bases had no gene match. The CDR3 sequence is 17 residues long. The CDR3 bases are TGTGCCAGCAGCTTATCCTTAGCGGGGGGGAACCAAGAGACCCAGTACTTC. Translated: CASSLSLAGGNQETQYF.